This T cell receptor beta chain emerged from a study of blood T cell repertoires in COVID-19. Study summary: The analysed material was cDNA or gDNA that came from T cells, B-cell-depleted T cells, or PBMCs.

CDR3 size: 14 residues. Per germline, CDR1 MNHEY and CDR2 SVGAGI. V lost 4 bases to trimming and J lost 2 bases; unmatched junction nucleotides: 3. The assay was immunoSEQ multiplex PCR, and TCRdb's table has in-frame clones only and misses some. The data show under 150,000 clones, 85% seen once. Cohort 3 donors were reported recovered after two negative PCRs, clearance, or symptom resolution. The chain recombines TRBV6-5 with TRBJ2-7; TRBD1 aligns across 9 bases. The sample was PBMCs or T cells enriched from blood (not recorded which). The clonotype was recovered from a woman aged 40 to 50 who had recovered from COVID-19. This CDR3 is CASSSGQGPYEQYF. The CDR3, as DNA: TGTGCCAGCAGTTCGGGACAGGGACCCTACGAGCAGTACTTC.